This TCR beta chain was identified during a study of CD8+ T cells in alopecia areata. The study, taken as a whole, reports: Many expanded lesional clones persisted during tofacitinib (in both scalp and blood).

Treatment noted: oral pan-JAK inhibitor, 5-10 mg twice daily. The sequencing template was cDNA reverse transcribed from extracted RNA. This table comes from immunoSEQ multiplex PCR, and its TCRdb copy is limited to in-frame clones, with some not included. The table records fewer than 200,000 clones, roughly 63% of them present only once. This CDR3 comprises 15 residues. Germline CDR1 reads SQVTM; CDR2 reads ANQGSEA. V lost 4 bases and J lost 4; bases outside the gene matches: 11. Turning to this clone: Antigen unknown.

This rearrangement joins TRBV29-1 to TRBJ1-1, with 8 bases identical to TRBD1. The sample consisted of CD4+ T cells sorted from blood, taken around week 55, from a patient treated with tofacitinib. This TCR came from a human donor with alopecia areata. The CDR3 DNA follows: TGCAGCGTTGCAGGGGGCGAAATTATGGGCACTGAAGCTTTCTTT. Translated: CSVAGGEIMGTEAFF.